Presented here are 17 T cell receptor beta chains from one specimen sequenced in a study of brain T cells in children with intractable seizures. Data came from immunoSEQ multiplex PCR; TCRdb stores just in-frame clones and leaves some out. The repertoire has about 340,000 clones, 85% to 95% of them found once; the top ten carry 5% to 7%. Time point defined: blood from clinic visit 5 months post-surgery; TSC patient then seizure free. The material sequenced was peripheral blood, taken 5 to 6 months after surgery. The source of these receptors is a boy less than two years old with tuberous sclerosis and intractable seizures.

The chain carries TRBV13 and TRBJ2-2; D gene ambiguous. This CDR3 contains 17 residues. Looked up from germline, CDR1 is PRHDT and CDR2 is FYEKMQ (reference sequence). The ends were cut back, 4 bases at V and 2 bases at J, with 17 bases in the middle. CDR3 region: CASSSLRRSRNTGELFF. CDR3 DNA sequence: TGTGCCAGCAGCTCCCTCCGCAGGAGTAGAAACACCGGGGAGCTGTTTTTT.

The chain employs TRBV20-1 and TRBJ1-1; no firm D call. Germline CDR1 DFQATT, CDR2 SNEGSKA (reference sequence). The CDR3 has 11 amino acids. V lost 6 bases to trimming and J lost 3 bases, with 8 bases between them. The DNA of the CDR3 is TGCAGTGCGTTTAGATACACTGAAGCTTTCTTT. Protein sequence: CSAFRYTEAFF.

CDR3 DNA sequence: TGCGCCAGCAGTCTGAGTGAAGCCGCCTACGAGCAGTACTTC. This gives the protein CASSLSEAAYEQYF. The chain combines TRBV5-1 with TRBJ2-7; D unresolved. CDR1 is SGHRS and CDR2 is YFSETQ in the germline V gene. V was trimmed by 5 bases and J by 2 bases, leaving 14 bases between them. The CDR3 runs 14 residues.

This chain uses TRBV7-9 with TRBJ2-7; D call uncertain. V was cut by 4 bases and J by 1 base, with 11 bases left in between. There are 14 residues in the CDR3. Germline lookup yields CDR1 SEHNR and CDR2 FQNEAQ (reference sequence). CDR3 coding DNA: TGTGCCAGCAGCTCCGGCTCAATGTCCTACGAGCAGTACTTC. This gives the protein CASSSGSMSYEQYF.

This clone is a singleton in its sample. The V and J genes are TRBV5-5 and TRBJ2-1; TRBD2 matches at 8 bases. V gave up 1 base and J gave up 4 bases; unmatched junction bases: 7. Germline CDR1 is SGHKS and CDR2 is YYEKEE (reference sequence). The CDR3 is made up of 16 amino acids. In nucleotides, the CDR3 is TGTGCCAGCAGCTTGTTGGGTAGCGGGGCTTACAATGAGCAGTTCTTC. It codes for CASSLLGSGAYNEQFF. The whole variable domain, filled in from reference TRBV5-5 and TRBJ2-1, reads DAGVTQSPTHLIKTRGQQVTLRCSPISGHKSVSWYQQVLGQGPQFIFQYYEKEERGRGNFPDRFSARQFPNYSSELNVNALLLGDSALYLCASSLLGSGAYNEQFFGPGTRLTVL.

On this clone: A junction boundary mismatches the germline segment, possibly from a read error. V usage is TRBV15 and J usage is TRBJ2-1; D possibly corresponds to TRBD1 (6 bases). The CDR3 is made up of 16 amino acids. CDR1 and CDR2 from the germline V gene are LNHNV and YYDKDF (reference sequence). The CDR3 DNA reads TGTGCCACCAGCGGAGACGACAGGTCGGAAATACATGAGCAGTTCTTC. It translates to CATSGDDRSEIHEQFF.

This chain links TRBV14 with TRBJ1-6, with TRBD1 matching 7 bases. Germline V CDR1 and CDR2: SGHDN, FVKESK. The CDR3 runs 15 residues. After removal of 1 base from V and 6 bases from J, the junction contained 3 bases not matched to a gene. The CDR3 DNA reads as TGTGCCAGCAGCCAAGCGGACAGGATTAATTCACCCCTCCACTTT. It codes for CASSQADRINSPLHF.

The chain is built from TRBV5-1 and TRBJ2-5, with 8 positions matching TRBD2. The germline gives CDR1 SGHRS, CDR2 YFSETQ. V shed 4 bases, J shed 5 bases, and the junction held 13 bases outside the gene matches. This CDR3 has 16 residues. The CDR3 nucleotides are TGCGCCAGCAGCAGAGAAGCGGGGGCCCCAACCGAGACCCAGTACTTC. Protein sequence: CASSREAGAPTETQYF.

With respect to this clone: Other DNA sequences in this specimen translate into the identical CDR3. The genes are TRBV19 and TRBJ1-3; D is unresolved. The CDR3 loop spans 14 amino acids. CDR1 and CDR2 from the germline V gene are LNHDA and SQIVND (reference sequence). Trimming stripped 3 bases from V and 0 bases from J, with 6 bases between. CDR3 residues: CASSMGSSGNTIYF. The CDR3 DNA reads TGTGCCAGTAGTATGGGAAGCTCTGGAAACACCATATATTTT.

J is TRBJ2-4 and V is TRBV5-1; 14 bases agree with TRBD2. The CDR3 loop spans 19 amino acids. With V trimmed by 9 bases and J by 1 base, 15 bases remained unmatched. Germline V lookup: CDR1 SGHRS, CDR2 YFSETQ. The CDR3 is CAIWGTGTSGSRAKNIQYF. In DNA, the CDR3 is TGCGCCATCTGGGGGACCGGGACTAGCGGGAGCCGGGCCAAAAACATTCAGTACTTC.

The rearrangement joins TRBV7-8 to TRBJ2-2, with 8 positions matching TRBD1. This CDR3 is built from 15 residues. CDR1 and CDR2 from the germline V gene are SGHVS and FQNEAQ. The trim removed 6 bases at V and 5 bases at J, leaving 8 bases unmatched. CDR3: CASSKQGASTGELFF. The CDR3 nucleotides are TGTGCCAGCAGTAAGCAGGGGGCGAGTACCGGGGAGCTGTTTTTT.

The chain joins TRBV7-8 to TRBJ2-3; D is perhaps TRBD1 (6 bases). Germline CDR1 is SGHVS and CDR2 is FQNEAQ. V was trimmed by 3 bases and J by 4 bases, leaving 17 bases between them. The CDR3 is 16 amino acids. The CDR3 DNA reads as TGTGCCAGCAGCTTGGTTAAGGGGGTTATAGCAGATACGCAGTATTTT. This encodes CASSLVKGVIADTQYF.

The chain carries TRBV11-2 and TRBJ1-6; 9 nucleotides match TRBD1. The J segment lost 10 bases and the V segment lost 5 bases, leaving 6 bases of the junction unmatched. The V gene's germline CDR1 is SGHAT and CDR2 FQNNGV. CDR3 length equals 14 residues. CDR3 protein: CASSLGQGHSPLHF. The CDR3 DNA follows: TGTGCCAGCAGCCTGGGACAGGGTCACTCACCCCTCCACTTT. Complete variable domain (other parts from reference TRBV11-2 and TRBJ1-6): EAGVAQSPRYKIIEKRQSVAFWCNPISGHATLYWYQQILGQGPKLLIQFQNNGVVDDSQLPKDRFSAERLKGVDSTLKIQPAKLEDSAVYLCASSLGQGHSPLHFGNGTRLTVT.

CDR3 DNA: TGCGCCAGCAGCTTAGGCAACTCACCTGGAAACACCATATATTTT. It yields the protein CASSLGNSPGNTIYF. The rearrangement joins TRBV5-1 to TRBJ1-3, with D unclear. The V gene's germline CDR1 is SGHRS and CDR2 YFSETQ. CDR3 size: 15 residues. Trimming shortened V by 2 bases and J by 2 bases, and 11 bases separated the two germline ends.

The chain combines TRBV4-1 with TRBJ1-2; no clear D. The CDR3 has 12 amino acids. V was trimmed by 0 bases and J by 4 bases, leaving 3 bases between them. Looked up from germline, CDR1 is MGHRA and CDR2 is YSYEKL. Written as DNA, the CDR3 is TGCGCCAGCAGCCAAGATCCCTATGGCTACACCTTC. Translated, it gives CASSQDPYGYTF.

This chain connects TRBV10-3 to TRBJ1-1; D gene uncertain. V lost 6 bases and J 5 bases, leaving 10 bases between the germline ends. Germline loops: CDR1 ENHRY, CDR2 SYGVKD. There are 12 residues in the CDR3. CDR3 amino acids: CAIRSGRTEAFF. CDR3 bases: TGTGCCATCAGATCGGGTCGGACTGAAGCTTTCTTT.

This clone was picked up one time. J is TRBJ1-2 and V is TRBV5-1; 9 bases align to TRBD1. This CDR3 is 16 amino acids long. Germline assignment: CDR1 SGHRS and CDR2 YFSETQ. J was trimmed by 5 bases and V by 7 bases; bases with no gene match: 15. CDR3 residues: CASSLTGTGKNYGYTF. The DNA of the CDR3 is TGCGCCAGCTCCCTGACCGGGACAGGGAAGAATTATGGCTACACCTTC.